This is a list of T cell receptor beta chains from one sample in a study of cytomegalovirus exposure and HLA in healthy donors. The table came from immunoSEQ multiplex PCR; TCRdb's copy has only in-frame clones and leaves some out. The data show 150,000 to 200,000 clones, around 80% seen once. Material for sequencing was PBMCs. The receptors stem from a woman aged 40 to 49 in good health and CMV-seronegative. Both conserved end residues are part of each CDR3. D genes are given only for firm matches. Clone size, where shown, is once, few, many, or a class for clones that have expanded.

TRBV5-1,TRBJ2-4,once,TRBD2,CASSLVFGGLAGWENIQYF,TGCGCCAGCAGCTTGGTTTTCGGAGGACTAGCGGGGTGGGAAAACATTCAGTACTTC
TRBV5-1,TRBJ2-7,-,TRBD2,CASSVERESYEQYF,TGCGCCAGCAGCGTGGAGCGGGAGAGTTACGAGCAGTACTTC
TRBV6-5,TRBJ1-2,-,-,CASSYYRGPNYGYTF,TGTGCCAGCAGTTACTATAGAGGTCCTAACTATGGCTACACCTTC
TRBV20-1,TRBJ2-1,-,-,CSAPQGNEQFF,TGCAGTGCGCCGCAGGGCAATGAGCAGTTCTTC
TRBV15,TRBJ2-5,-,-,CATSRDQGRETQYF,TGTGCCACCAGCAGAGATCAGGGGCGGGAGACCCAGTACTTC
TRBV7-2,TRBJ2-1,-,-,CASSSRRGSSYNEQFF,TGTGCCAGCAGCTCCCGCCGGGGAAGCTCCTACAATGAGCAGTTCTTC
TRBV14,TRBJ1-1,-,-,CASSLNRVGTEAFF,TGTGCCAGCAGCCTGAACAGGGTTGGGACTGAAGCTTTCTTT
TRBV6-6,TRBJ2-7,-,-,CASSYAGSPTYEQYF,TGTGCCAGCAGTTACGCCGGGTCCCCGACCTACGAGCAGTACTTC
TRBV18,TRBJ2-2,-,TRBD1,CASSPGQGFAGTGELFF,TGTGCCAGCTCACCGGGACAGGGGTTTGCGGGCACCGGGGAGCTGTTTTTT
TRBV30,TRBJ1-1,-,TRBD1,CAWAPTGATEAFF,TGTGCCTGGGCGCCCACAGGGGCCACTGAAGCTTTCTTT
TRBV15,TRBJ2-7,once,TRBD1,CATSRPGQDSFGSYEQYF,TGTGCCACCAGCAGACCGGGACAGGATTCTTTCGGGTCCTACGAGCAGTACTTC
TRBV14,TRBJ2-7,few,TRBD2,CASSQELAGAEQYF,TGTGCCAGCAGCCAAGAGCTAGCGGGGGCCGAGCAGTACTTC
TRBV10-1,TRBJ2-5,once,-,CASRGTRSQETQYF,TGCGCCAGCAGAGGGACAAGGAGTCAAGAGACCCAGTACTTC
TRBV7-9,TRBJ1-1,-,TRBD1,CASSRAGGGGEAFF,TGTGCCAGCAGCCGAGCGGGGGGAGGGGGCGAAGCTTTCTTT
TRBV7-9,TRBJ1-1,-,-,CASSVRQEYTEAFF,TGTGCCAGCAGCGTTCGACAGGAGTACACTGAAGCTTTCTTT
TRBV27,TRBJ2-2,-,-,CATLPRGGTGELFF,TGTGCCACTTTACCTAGGGGGGGCACCGGGGAGCTGTTTTTT
TRBV9,TRBJ2-7,few,TRBD1,CASSVETQGDEQYF,TGTGCCAGCAGCGTAGAGACCCAGGGGGACGAGCAGTACTTC
TRBV4-3,TRBJ2-7,-,-,CASSQEPVVYEQYF,TGCGCCAGCAGCCAAGAGCCGGTTGTCTACGAGCAGTACTTC
TRBV5-1,TRBJ1-3,-,-,CASSQEVARFSGNTIYF,TGCGCCAGCAGCCAAGAAGTGGCCAGATTCTCTGGAAACACCATATATTTT
TRBV28,TRBJ1-2,-,-,CASSFFGRPLKYTF,TGTGCCAGCAGTTTCTTTGGGAGGCCTCTTAAGTACACCTTC
TRBV7-3,TRBJ2-3,-,-,CASSTPGVGTQYF,TGTGCCAGCAGCACCCCCGGGGTGGGTACGCAGTATTTT
TRBV9,TRBJ1-5,-,-,CASSVSGSSNQPQHF,TGTGCCAGCAGCGTTTCAGGGTCTAGCAATCAGCCCCAGCATTTT
TRBV7-2,TRBJ1-6,-,-,CASSLSVGNSPLHF,TGTGCCAGCAGCTTAAGCGTTGGCAATTCACCCCTCCACTTT
TRBV7-8,TRBJ2-1,few,TRBD1,CASSTTGGTTTYNEQFF,TGTGCCAGCAGTACGACAGGGGGGACCACAACCTACAATGAGCAGTTCTTC
TRBV7-2,TRBJ2-2,-,-,CASSLEGGTNTGELFF,TGTGCCAGCAGCTTAGAGGGCGGGACGAACACCGGGGAGCTGTTTTTT